This record concerns one TCR beta chain sequence. Its antigen specificity is not known. No base quality information exists; no much larger clone differs at one position. TCRbeta CDR3 regions were amplified from genomic DNA using the immunoSEQ Assay, a bias-controlled multiplex PCR. On the study's bioinformatics: Nucleated cell counts per sample were estimated from amplification of reference gene primers within the assay. To quantify the absolute abundance of each unique TCRbeta CDR3 rearrangement, sequence reads were collapsed and filtered. For each sample, productive Simpson clonality was calculated as the square root of Simpson's diversity index across productive rearrangements. Imported from immuneACCESS, the table was reduced by TCRdb to in-frame sequences with V and J called. These copies leave out some clones; in studies compared against another copy, an unresolved V gene accounts for under half, and the cause of the remainder is not known. V, J and clone size are taken as reported in that table, and D and trimming were inferred from the DNA itself. The sample has around 210,000 clones on record, 86% of them singletons. Together, the top ten hold 0.7% to 0.8% of the sample.

The data derive from a study of blood T cell repertoires in COVID-19 (dated by TCRdb to 2018 to 2021). Context from the whole study: Samples covering the acute and convalescent phases of COVID-19 were provided by collaborators in the United States, Italy and Spain. The sample metadata nearly always contained a de-identified subject ID, COVID-19 status, age in years and sex. The samples were drawn from two sources: the first 160 participants of the ongoing ImmuneRACE study, and 950 to 1,500 subjects contributed by 6 global collaborators. The prospective study material was composed of cDNA or gDNA derived from T cells, B-cell-depleted T cells, or PBMCs. Where available, HLA class I and class II types were obtained from metadata supplied by the sample provider rather than from assay-based typing. Deeply sampled blood TCRbeta repertoires from subjects exposed to, actively infected with, or recovered from COVID-19 were included in the dataset. A freely available public database, intended as a resource for researchers studying the immune response to SARS-CoV-2, is where the repertoires were released. General findings and caveats noted by the study authors: How much clinical and demographic metadata was included differed by source and by participant, and the metadata was provided uncurated.

The collaborating institutions used their own protocols to collect whole blood in K2EDTA tubes. For TCRbeta analysis, collaborator samples were shipped as frozen whole blood, as isolated PBMCs, or as DNA extracted from either sample type. Specimen: peripheral blood. This TCR was sampled from a woman aged 65 to 85 with acute or convalescent COVID-19.

The nucleotide sequence is given as TGTGCCAGCAGGACAACAACTAATGAAAAACTGTTTTTT. Its product reads: CASRTTTNEKLFF. The chain joins TRBV5-6 to TRBJ1-4, with an unclear D gene assignment. Trimming costs V 5 bases and J 0 bases, and their ends lie 5 bases apart. The CDR3, cysteine through phenylalanine, is 13 amino acids long. CDR3 DNA only is kept here, 39 bases in frame from base 1. CDR1 and CDR2 (SGHDT, YYEEEE) derive from the germline V gene.